This is a list of T cell receptor beta chains from one sample in a study of memory CD4+ T cells and cytomegalovirus serostatus. The protocol was immunoSEQ multiplex PCR, while the TCRdb copy is restricted to in-frame clones and leaves out a portion. The sample has 45,000 to 50,000 clones; roughly 80% are singletons. Sample: memory CD4+ T cells from blood. Receptors originate from an adult in good health and CMV-seronegative. The CDR3 runs from the conserved cysteine through the conserved F or W. Fields, in order: D gene, J gene, clone size, V gene, CDR3 DNA, CDR3 protein. A D gene is named only where the DNA matches it firmly. The size of a clone is reported for some rows only, either as once, few or many, or as a class for expanded clones.

-,TRBJ1-1,-,TRBV9,TGTGCCAGCAGTTCCTCCTCGGGGAGAACTGAAGCTTTCTTT,CASSSSSGRTEAFF
TRBD1,TRBJ1-2,-,TRBV5-4,TGTGCCAGCAGCTTGGTGGGACAGGGTAGCGGCTACACCTTC,CASSLVGQGSGYTF
TRBD1,TRBJ1-6,-,TRBV30,TGTGCCTGGACCACGGGCCCACAGGGGTTTTCACCCCTCCACTTT,CAWTTGPQGFSPLHF
-,TRBJ2-2,-,TRBV11-2,TGTGCCAGCAGCCCGCCTCCTACCCTCACCGGGGAGCTGTTTTTT,CASSPPPTLTGELFF
TRBD2,TRBJ2-5,-,TRBV6-6,TGTGCCAGCAGTTTAGCGGGGTTGCAGTACTTC,CASSLAGLQYF
TRBD2,TRBJ2-2,-,TRBV11-1,TGTGCCAGCAGCTTTAGCGGGGGGGCCGACACCGGGGAGCTGTTTTTT,CASSFSGGADTGELFF
TRBD2,TRBJ2-1,-,TRBV14,TGTGCCAGCAGCCAAACTAGCGGGGGGGCCTACAATGAGCAGTTCTTC,CASSQTSGGAYNEQFF
-,TRBJ2-7,few,TRBV5-6,TGTGCCAGCAGCTTTGGTTCAGGGGCCTTCTCCTACGAGCAGTACTTC,CASSFGSGAFSYEQYF
TRBD1,TRBJ1-1,few,TRBV9,TGTGCCAGCAGCGTTGGGGCAGGGGGCTCGGGCACTGAAGCTTTCTTT,CASSVGAGGSGTEAFF
-,TRBJ2-7,-,TRBV30,TGTGCCTGGAGTGTACGGGTTCCCTACGAGCAGTACTTC,CAWSVRVPYEQYF
-,TRBJ2-5,-,TRBV12-2,TGTGCAAGCTTCCCTGGGAGAGAGACCCAGTACTTC,CASFPGRETQYF
-,TRBJ2-5,-,TRBV4-3,TGCGCCAGCAGCCAAGACCACCAAGGCCAAGAGACCCAGTACTTC,CASSQDHQGQETQYF
-,TRBJ1-2,-,TRBV15,TGTGCCACCAGCAGAGATCAGCAGGATCTGGCGGGGGGCTACACCTTC,CATSRDQQDLAGGYTF
-,TRBJ1-6,-,TRBV4-1,TGCGCCAGCAGCCAAGAAGGAATAGGGGGGTCCTATAATTCACCCCTCCACTTT,CASSQEGIGGSYNSPLHF
TRBD1,TRBJ2-2,-,TRBV6-1,TGTGCCAGCAGTAAAACAGGGGGCCCCGGGGAGCTGTTTTTT,CASSKTGGPGELFF
-,TRBJ2-1,-,TRBV20-1,TGCAGTGCAGGTTCTTACAATGAGCAGTTCTTC,CSAGSYNEQFF
-,TRBJ2-7,-,TRBV6-1,TGTGCCAGCAGTGAATTTCCGGGGGCCGAGCAGTACTTC,CASSEFPGAEQYF
TRBD1,TRBJ1-2,-,TRBV6-5,TGTGCCAGCAGCTGGACAGGGGGTGGCTACACCTTC,CASSWTGGGYTF
TRBD2,TRBJ2-5,few,TRBV7-3,TGTGCCAGCAGCCCCGGACTAGCTGAGACCCAGTACTTC,CASSPGLAETQYF
-,TRBJ2-2,-,TRBV7-3,TGTGCCAGCAGCTTACAGACTTTGAACACCGGGGAGCTGTTTTTT,CASSLQTLNTGELFF
-,TRBJ1-6,-,TRBV30,TGTGCCTGGAGTGCGATAAAGACAGGTGTTTCACCCCTCCACTTT,CAWSAIKTGVSPLHF
-,TRBJ2-7,-,TRBV7-2,TGTGCCAGCGCACGAGGTGGGAGCTCCTACGAGCAGTACTTC,CASARGGSSYEQYF
-,TRBJ2-2,-,TRBV2,TGTGCCAGCAGTGAAGTTCGCAGCAACACCGGGGAGCTGTTTTTT,CASSEVRSNTGELFF
TRBD1,TRBJ2-7,-,TRBV27,TGTGCCAGCAGTTTAACAGGGGTAAATTCCGAGCAGTACTTC,CASSLTGVNSEQYF
-,TRBJ1-1,few,TRBV11-2,TGTGCCAGCAGCTTAGCTAGGGCCTACACTGAAGCTTTCTTT,CASSLARAYTEAFF
TRBD1,TRBJ2-3,-,TRBV29-1,TGCAGCGTTGAGGAGCGAGGACAGGGATGGAGCACAGATACGCAGTATTTT,CSVEERGQGWSTDTQYF
TRBD1,TRBJ2-5,-,TRBV4-3,TGCGCCAGCAGCCAAGCCCCGGGACAGGGGGAGACCCAGTACTTC,CASSQAPGQGETQYF
-,TRBJ2-7,-,TRBV2,TGTGCCAGCAGTGACCGGGTAGGGGCCCACGAGCAGTACTTC,CASSDRVGAHEQYF
-,TRBJ1-3,-,TRBV27,TGTGCCAGCAGTTCAAGGAGCCCTTACTCTGGAAACACCATATATTTT,CASSSRSPYSGNTIYF
-,TRBJ1-2,-,TRBV30,TGTGCCTGGAGTGTAAGCCCGGGAGGGGACTATGGCTACACCTTC,CAWSVSPGGDYGYTF
-,TRBJ2-6,-,TRBV15,TGTGCCACCAGCAGGATGACAGGTGTTAGCTCTGGGGCCAACGTCCTGACTTTC,CATSRMTGVSSGANVLTF
-,TRBJ2-3,once,TRBV28,TGTGCCAGCAGCCCTATTATAGCGGCTAGCACAGATACGCAGTATTTT,CASSPIIAASTDTQYF
-,TRBJ2-5,-,TRBV11-2,TGTGCCAGCGGTCTTGGAGAGACCCAGTACTTC,CASGLGETQYF
TRBD1,TRBJ1-2,-,TRBV10-3,TGTGCCACAGGGGAGGACAGGGGGCTCTATGGCTACACCTTC,CATGEDRGLYGYTF
-,TRBJ2-3,-,TRBV11-3,TGTGCCAGCAGCTTAGGCGGGACTCCAGATACGCAGTATTTT,CASSLGGTPDTQYF
-,TRBJ2-2,-,TRBV7-3,TGTGCCAGCAGCCCCGAGTGGGGTTCCGGGGAGCTGTTTTTT,CASSPEWGSGELFF
-,TRBJ1-3,-,TRBV2,TGTGCCAGCAGTGAAGGGGGGCTAGGTAACACCATATATTTT,CASSEGGLGNTIYF
TRBD2,TRBJ2-1,few,TRBV30,TGTGCCTGGAGTCTAGCGGGGGGGAAAGAGCAGTTCTTC,CAWSLAGGKEQFF
-,TRBJ1-1,-,TRBV5-4,TGTGCCAGCAGCTTGCCCGCTGGGGACACTGAAGCTTTCTTT,CASSLPAGDTEAFF
TRBD1,TRBJ1-2,-,TRBV27,TGTGCCAGCAGTTACTTAAGGGTCAACAGGGGGCGTAATGGCTACACCTTC,CASSYLRVNRGRNGYTF
TRBD1,TRBJ2-7,-,TRBV11-2,TGTGCCAGCAGCTTACTGGGGGACAGGGGGTCCGAGCAGTACTTC,CASSLLGDRGSEQYF
-,TRBJ2-2,-,TRBV4-1,TGCGCCAGCAGCCAAGAGCTACAGGGATTCTCGAACACCGGGGAGCTGTTTTTT,CASSQELQGFSNTGELFF
TRBD1,TRBJ2-5,-,TRBV2,TGTGCCAGCACGGGACAGAAAGAGACCCAGTACTTC,CASTGQKETQYF
-,TRBJ2-3,-,TRBV6-6,TGTGCCAGCAGTTATGGTAAACTAGGCACAGATACGCAGTATTTT,CASSYGKLGTDTQYF
-,TRBJ2-1,-,TRBV27,TGTGCCAGCGCCCCCGGGGACACCTACAATGAGCAGTTCTTC,CASAPGDTYNEQFF
-,TRBJ1-1,-,TRBV18,TGTGCCAGCAGGGAAAATGGGAACACTGAAGCTTTCTTT,CASRENGNTEAFF
-,TRBJ2-3,-,TRBV29-1,TGCAGCGTTGAAGGTGTCGGGGGCACAGATACGCAGTATTTT,CSVEGVGGTDTQYF
-,TRBJ1-4,-,TRBV2,TGTGCCAGCAGCGCTAAGAGACAGGACTTGAATGAAAAACTGTTTTTT,CASSAKRQDLNEKLFF
-,TRBJ2-2,-,TRBV7-9,TGTGCCAGCAGCCCCTTTTCCTGGGGTTTGGGGACGAACACCGGGGAGCTGTTTTTT,CASSPFSWGLGTNTGELFF
-,TRBJ1-5,-,TRBV19,TGTGCCAGTAGTCCAGGGACGGTTAGCAATCAGCCCCAGCATTTT,CASSPGTVSNQPQHF
-,TRBJ2-7,-,TRBV7-2,TGTGCCAGCAGCTTAGGATTTTCTGGGGGTAACTACGAGCAGTACTTC,CASSLGFSGGNYEQYF